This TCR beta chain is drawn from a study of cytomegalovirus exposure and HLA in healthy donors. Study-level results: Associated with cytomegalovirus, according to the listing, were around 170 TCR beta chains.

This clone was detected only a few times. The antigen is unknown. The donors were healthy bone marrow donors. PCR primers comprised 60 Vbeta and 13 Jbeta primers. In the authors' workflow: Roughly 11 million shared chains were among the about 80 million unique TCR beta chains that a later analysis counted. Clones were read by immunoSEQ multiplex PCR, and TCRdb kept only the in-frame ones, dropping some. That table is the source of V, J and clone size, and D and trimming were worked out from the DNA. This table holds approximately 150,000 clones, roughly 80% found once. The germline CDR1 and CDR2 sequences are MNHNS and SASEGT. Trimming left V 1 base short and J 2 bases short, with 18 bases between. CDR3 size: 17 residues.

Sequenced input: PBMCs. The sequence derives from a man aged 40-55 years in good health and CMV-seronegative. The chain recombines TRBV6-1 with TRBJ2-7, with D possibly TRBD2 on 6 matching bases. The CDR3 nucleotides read TGTGCCAGCAGTGAAGAAAGATCCCGGGAGAGGGCCTACGAGCAGTACTTC. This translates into CASSEERSRERAYEQYF.